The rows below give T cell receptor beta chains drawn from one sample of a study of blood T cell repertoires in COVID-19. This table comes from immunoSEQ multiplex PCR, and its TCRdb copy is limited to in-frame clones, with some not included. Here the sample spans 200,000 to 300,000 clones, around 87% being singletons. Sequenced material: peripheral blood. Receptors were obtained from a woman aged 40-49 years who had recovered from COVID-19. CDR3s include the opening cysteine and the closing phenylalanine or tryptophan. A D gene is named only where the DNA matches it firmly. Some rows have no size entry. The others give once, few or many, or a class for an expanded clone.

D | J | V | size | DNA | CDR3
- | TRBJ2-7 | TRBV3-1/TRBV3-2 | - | TGTGCCAGCAGCCAAGGCAAGGGACTCAAACCGTACTTC | CASSQGKGLKPYF
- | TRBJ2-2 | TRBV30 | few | TGTGCCTGGAGCAGGGAGGCCGGGGAGCTGTTTTTT | CAWSREAGELFF
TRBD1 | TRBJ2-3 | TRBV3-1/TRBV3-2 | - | TGTGCCAGCAGCCAAGACCCGGGACAGGGTACAGATACGCAGTATTTT | CASSQDPGQGTDTQYF
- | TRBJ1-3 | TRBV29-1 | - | TGCAGCGTTAGGGGGAACTCATCCCCCATTCAATATTTT | CSVRGNSSPIQYF
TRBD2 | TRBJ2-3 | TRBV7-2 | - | TGTGCCAGCAGCCCTGGACTAGCGGGGGGTCAAACTAGCACAGATACGCAGTATTTT | CASSPGLAGGQTSTDTQYF
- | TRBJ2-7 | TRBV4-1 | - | TGCGCCAGCAGCCAAGATCAATTTGTTAGGGGGGGGCCCTACTACGAGCAGTACTTC | CASSQDQFVRGGPYYEQYF
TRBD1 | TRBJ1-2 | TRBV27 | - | TGTGCCAGCAGTTGGGGACAGGGGCTATATGGCTACACCTTC | CASSWGQGLYGYTF
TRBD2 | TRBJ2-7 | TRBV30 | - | TGTGCCTGGAGTGCGGGACTAGCGGGGTTCTTCTACGAGCAGTACTTC | CAWSAGLAGFFYEQYF
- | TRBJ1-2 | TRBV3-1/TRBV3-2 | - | TGTGCCAGCAGCCATCTCTCGCAGGTCGTGTCGCATAACTATGGCTACACCTTC | CASSHLSQVVSHNYGYTF
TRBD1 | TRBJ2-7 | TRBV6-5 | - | TGTGCCAGCAGTTACTCTGGGACAGGGGAGTACGAGCAGTACTTC | CASSYSGTGEYEQYF
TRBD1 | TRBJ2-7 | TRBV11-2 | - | TGTGCCAGCAGTTTCACGGTCCAGGGGGCTAAAAACGAGCAGTACTTC | CASSFTVQGAKNEQYF
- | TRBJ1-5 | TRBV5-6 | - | TGTGCCAGCAGCGAGCGTAGGAAGGGTATAGGGGAGCCCCAGCATTTT | CASSERRKGIGEPQHF
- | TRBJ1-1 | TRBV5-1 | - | TGCGCCAGCAGCTTTAGTCGGGGGGACACTGAAGCTTTCTTT | CASSFSRGDTEAFF
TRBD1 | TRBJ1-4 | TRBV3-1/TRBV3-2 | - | TGTGCCAGCAGCCTGGGACAGGGAGGGAATGAAAAACTGTTTTTT | CASSLGQGGNEKLFF
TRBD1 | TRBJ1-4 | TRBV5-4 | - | TGTGCCAGCAGCTTGGGACAGGGGGCCGGTAGCGAAAAACTGTTTTTT | CASSLGQGAGSEKLFF
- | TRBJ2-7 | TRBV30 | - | TGTGCCTGGAGTCCGGGGGACGGCTCCTACGAGCAGTACTTC | CAWSPGDGSYEQYF
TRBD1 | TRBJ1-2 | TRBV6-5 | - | TGTGCCAGCAGTTACTCGACGGGGACAGAGTCCTATGGCTACACCTTC | CASSYSTGTESYGYTF
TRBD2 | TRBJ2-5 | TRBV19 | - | TGTGCCAGTAGTAGTCGATGGGTAGCGGGGGAGAAGTACTTC | CASSSRWVAGEKYF
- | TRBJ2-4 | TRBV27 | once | TGTGCCAGCAGTTCTGCGGGAAGTAACATTCAGTACTTC | CASSSAGSNIQYF
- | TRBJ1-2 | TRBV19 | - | TGTGCCAGTAGGCTCCCTAGCGGGGACTACACCTTC | CASRLPSGDYTF
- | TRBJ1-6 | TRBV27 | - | TGTGCCAGCAGTTTAGTTCGGAATTCACCCCTCCACTTT | CASSLVRNSPLHF
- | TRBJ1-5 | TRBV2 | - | TGTGCCAGCAGTTGGGACAATAGCAATCAGCCCCAGCATTTT | CASSWDNSNQPQHF
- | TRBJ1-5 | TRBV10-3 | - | TGTGCCATCAGTGACGCAGGCAATCAGCCCCAGCATTTT | CAISDAGNQPQHF
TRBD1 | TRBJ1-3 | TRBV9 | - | TGTGCCAGCAGCGGAGGGACAGATGGAAACACCATATATTTT | CASSGGTDGNTIYF
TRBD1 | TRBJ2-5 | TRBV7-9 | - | TGTGCCAGCAGCTTACCCAGGGGGCGGGAGACCCAGTACTTC | CASSLPRGRETQYF
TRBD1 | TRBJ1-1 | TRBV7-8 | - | TGTGCCAGCAGCTTGATCGGGACAGGGCGAGGCACTGAAGCTTTCTTT | CASSLIGTGRGTEAFF
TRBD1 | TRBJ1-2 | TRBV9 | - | TGTGCCAGCAGCGTAGACCAGGGGGATGGCTACACCTTC | CASSVDQGDGYTF
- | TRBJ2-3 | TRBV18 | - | TGTGCCAGCTCCCTTCTTGTTCAGGGGGGTTCAGATACGCAGTATTTT | CASSLLVQGGSDTQYF
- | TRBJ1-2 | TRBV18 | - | TGTGCCAGCTCACCCTCGGGAGGCTACACCTTC | CASSPSGGYTF
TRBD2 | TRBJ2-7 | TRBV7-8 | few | TGTGCCAGCAGCCCGATTATTGGGGGGGTTCACGAGCAGTACTTC | CASSPIIGGVHEQYF
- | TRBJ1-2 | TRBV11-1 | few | TGTGCCAGCAGCCATGGGCCCCTGAAGGACTATGGCTACACCTTC | CASSHGPLKDYGYTF
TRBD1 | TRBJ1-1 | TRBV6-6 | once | TGTGCCAGCAGTTCAACAGGGGCCACTGAAGCTTTCTTT | CASSSTGATEAFF
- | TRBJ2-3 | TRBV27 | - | TGTGCCAGCAGTTTACTTCACCGGGGCACAGATACGCAGTATTTT | CASSLLHRGTDTQYF
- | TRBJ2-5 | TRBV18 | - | TGTGCCAGCTCACCTCAATCAGTCCGCGGAGGGACCCAGTACTTC | CASSPQSVRGGTQYF
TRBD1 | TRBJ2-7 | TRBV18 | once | TGTGCCAGCTCACCAGGAGACAGGGCCTACGAGCAGTACTTC | CASSPGDRAYEQYF
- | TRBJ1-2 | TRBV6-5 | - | TGTGCCAGCAGTTTCAGCGGGCGGGGGGATGGCTACACCTTC | CASSFSGRGDGYTF
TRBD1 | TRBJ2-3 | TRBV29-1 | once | TGCAGCGTTGTGGGACAGTCTCTGGAGACGCAGTATTTT | CSVVGQSLETQYF
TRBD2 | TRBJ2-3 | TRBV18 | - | TGTGCCAGCTCACCACCCCTAGCGGGGGTTTCGGATACGCAGTATTTT | CASSPPLAGVSDTQYF
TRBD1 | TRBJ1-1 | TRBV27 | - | TGTGCCAGCAGCCAAAGACAGGGGACAGTATTGAACACTGAAGCTTTCTTT | CASSQRQGTVLNTEAFF
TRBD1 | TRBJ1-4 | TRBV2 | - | TGTGCCAGCAGTGGGATGGACAGGGGTAATGAAAAACTGTTTTTT | CASSGMDRGNEKLFF
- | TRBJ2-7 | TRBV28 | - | TGTGCCAGCAGTCCGACCGGGACATCCCTTCCCTTC | CASSPTGTSLPF
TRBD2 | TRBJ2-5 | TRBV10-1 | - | TGCGCCAGCAGTGAGGGACTAGCGGGGGACCAAGAGACCCAGTACTTC | CASSEGLAGDQETQYF
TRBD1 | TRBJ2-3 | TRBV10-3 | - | TGTGCCATCAATGACAGGGGGTTTCCAGATACGCAGTATTTT | CAINDRGFPDTQYF
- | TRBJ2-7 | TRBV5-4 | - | TGTGCCAGCAGCCGACGGGACATTACCTACGAGCAGTACTTC | CASSRRDITYEQYF
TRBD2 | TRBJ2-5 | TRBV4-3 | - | TGCGCCAGCAGCAAAAGAGTAGCGGGGGGGCAAGAGACCCAGTACTTC | CASSKRVAGGQETQYF
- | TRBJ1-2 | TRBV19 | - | TGTGCCAGTAGTATAGGCCAGTTTAACTATGGCTACACCTTC | CASSIGQFNYGYTF
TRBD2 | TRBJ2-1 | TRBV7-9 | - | TGTGCCAGCAGCTTGACTAGCGGGGGGAGCTCCTACAATGAGCAGTTCTTC | CASSLTSGGSSYNEQFF
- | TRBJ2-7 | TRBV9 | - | TGTGCCAGCAGCGTAGCTAGACTATCCAGCTCCTACGAGCAGTACTTC | CASSVARLSSSYEQYF
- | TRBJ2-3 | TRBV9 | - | TGTGCCAGCAGCGTAGACCCCCTCGGGAGCGGAGCAGATACGCAGTATTTT | CASSVDPLGSGADTQYF
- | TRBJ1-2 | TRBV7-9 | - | TGTGCCAGCAGCTTAGCGAACAGGCCGAACTATGGCTACACCTTC | CASSLANRPNYGYTF
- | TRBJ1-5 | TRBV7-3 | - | TGTGCCAGCAGCTTCAAAGACAGAAGCAATCAGCCCCAGCATTTT | CASSFKDRSNQPQHF
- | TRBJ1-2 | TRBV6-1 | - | TGTGCCAGCAGTGAAGCCACCTGGGGCAGCAACTATGGCTACACCTTC | CASSEATWGSNYGYTF
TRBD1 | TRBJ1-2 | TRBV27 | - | TGTGCCAGCCGACGAGCCGGGACAGGGGCCCTTGTAGCTAACTATGGCTACACCTTC | CASRRAGTGALVANYGYTF
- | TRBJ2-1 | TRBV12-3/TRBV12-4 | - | TGTGCCAGCACCTCAGAATTCAGGGCCATCGGGTTCTTC | CASTSEFRAIGFF
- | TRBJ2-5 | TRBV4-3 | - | TGCGCCAGCAGCCAAGATTTAAGCGGCCCCACCCAGTACTTC | CASSQDLSGPTQYF
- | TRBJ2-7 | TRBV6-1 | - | TGTGCCAGCAGTGAAGCGTGGACTCAAACCTACGAGCAGTACTTC | CASSEAWTQTYEQYF